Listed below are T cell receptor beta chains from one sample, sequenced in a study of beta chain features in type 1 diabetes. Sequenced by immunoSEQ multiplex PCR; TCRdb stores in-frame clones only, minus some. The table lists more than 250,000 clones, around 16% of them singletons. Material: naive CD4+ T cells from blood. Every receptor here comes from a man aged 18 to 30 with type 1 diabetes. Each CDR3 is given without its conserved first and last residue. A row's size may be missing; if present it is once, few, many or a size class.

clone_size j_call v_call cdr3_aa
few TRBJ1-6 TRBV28 ASSLWDRGPLH
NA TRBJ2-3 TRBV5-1 ASVRSGLAGDTQY
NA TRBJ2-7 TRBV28 ASSLINSPYEQY
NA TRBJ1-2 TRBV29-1 SVDLQGAYT
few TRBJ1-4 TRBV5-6 ASSLLAVAEEKLF
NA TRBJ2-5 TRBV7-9 ASSLIEETQY
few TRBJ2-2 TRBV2 ASSRGLAGAHGELF
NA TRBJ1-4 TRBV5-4 ASKGGSEKLF
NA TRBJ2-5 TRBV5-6 ASSQWETQY
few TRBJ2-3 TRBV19 ASSIDPGIDTQY
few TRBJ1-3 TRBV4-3 ASSQDPAGSGNTIY
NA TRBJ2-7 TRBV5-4 ASSPRTGTSYEQY
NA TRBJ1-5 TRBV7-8 ASSLAGFSNQPQH
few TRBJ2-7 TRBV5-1 ASRETSDSYEQY
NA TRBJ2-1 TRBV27 ASSPLRGGVKNEQF
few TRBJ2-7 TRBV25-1 ASSEGLAIYEQY
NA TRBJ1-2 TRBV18 ASSPWDSNGYT
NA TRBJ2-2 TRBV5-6 ASSLPHGGELF
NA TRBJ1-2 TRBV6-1 ASSEPAVYGYT
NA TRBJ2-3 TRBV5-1 ASSPTPSGPDTQY
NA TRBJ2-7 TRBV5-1 ASSLDAVGGRNEQY
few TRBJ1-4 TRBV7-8 ASSFGTGENEKLF
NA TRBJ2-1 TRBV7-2 ASSQRLASSYNEQF